Each of the 9 T cell receptor beta chains below was sequenced from the same sample in a study of control samples from healthy donors and cancer patients. The repertoire was sequenced with immunoSEQ multiplex PCR; TCRdb's copy has only in-frame clones and lacks some. The sample includes around 70,000 clones, 85% to 95% of them seen just once. Sequencing input: blood. The receptors come from a young woman in good health.

The gene calls are TRBV7-9 and TRBJ1-1; the D is unclear. Germline V gene lookup returns CDR1 SEHNR and CDR2 FQNEAQ (reference sequence). This CDR3 has 15 residues. The V end was cut by 5 bases, the J end by 0 bases, with 13 bases between. The CDR3 sequence: CASSTPTEMNTEAFF. In DNA form, the CDR3 reads TGTGCCAGCAGCACGCCAACAGAGATGAACACTGAAGCTTTCTTT.

The chain uses TRBV2 and TRBJ1-2; D is uncertain. The CDR3 is 12 residues long. Germline lookup yields CDR1 SNHLY and CDR2 FYNNEI. The V gene lost 8 bases and the J gene lost 0 bases, with 7 bases spanning the gap. CDR3 amino acids: CASARANYGYTF. Written as DNA, the CDR3 is TGTGCCAGCGCCCGGGCTAACTATGGCTACACCTTC. Complete variable domain (other parts from reference TRBV2 and TRBJ1-2): EPEVTQTPSHQVTQMGQEVILRCVPISNHLYFYWYRQILGQKVEFLVSFYNNEISEKSEIFDDQFSVERPDGSNFTLKIRSTKLEDSAMYFCASARANYGYTFGSGTRLTVV.

This chain connects TRBV28 to TRBJ2-2, with D possibly being TRBD1 or TRBD2 (5 bases each). V was shortened by 10 bases and J by 10 bases, with 13 bases between the two germline ends. The germline gives CDR1 MDHEN, CDR2 SYDVKM. This CDR3 has 11 amino acids. The CDR3 reads CAIQQDSELFF. The DNA of the CDR3 is TGTGCCATTCAACAGGACTCGGAGCTGTTTTTT. Drawing the rest from reference TRBV28 and TRBJ2-2, the complete variable domain is DVKVTQSSRYLVKRTGEKVFLECVQDMDHENMFWYRQDPGLGLRLIYFSYDVKMKEKGDIPEGYSVSREKKERFSLILESASTNQTSMYLCAIQQDSELFFGEGSRLTVL.

This clone has just a few counts. The genes are TRBV7-2 and TRBJ1-4; 10 bases line up with TRBD1. The CDR3 length is 15 residues. The ends lost 3 bases at V and 7 bases at J; junction bases unmatched: 5. Germline V gene lookup returns CDR1 SGHTA and CDR2 FQGNSA. CDR3 loop: CASSFPGTGVEKLFF. CDR3 DNA sequence: TGTGCCAGCAGCTTCCCCGGGACAGGGGTTGAAAAACTGTTTTTT.

This chain connects TRBV15 to TRBJ1-2; 8 nucleotides agree with TRBD1. The CDR3 loop spans 14 amino acids. Germline V gene lookup returns CDR1 LNHNV and CDR2 YYDKDF (reference sequence). The J segment lost 3 bases and the V segment lost 2 bases, leaving 2 bases of the junction unmatched. This chain's CDR3 is CATSRQTGDYGYTF. CDR3 coding DNA: TGTGCCACCAGCAGACAGACAGGGGACTATGGCTACACCTTC.

This clone was observed once. The J gene is TRBJ2-3, the V gene TRBV28; D is perhaps TRBD1 or TRBD2 (6 bases each). This CDR3 contains 15 residues. Germline V CDR1 and CDR2: MDHEN, SYDVKM. V lost 10 bases, J lost 3 bases, and 20 bases lay in between. CDR3 amino acids: CAIQGGVVRTDTQYF. The CDR3 bases are TGTGCCATACAGGGCGGGGTTGTACGGACAGATACGCAGTATTTT.

J is TRBJ2-5 and V is TRBV5-1, with 10 bases matching TRBD2. Germline loops: CDR1 SGHRS, CDR2 YFSETQ. With V trimmed by 4 bases and J by 5 bases, 8 bases remained unmatched. The CDR3 runs to 15 residues. The CDR3 DNA sequence: TGCGCCAGCAGCATAAGCGGGGGGGCGTTTGAGACCCAGTACTTC. Its protein is CASSISGGAFETQYF.

The chain joins TRBV4-1 to TRBJ1-1; a weak D match, TRBD1 (5 bases). In germline, CDR1 is MGHRA, CDR2 YSYEKL. V dropped 0 bases and J dropped 0 bases, with 11 bases sitting between them. This CDR3 comprises 16 residues. Here the CDR3 DNA reads TGCGCCAGCAGCCAAGATCTGGGGGTGCTGAACACTGAAGCTTTCTTT. Amino acids: CASSQDLGVLNTEAFF.

This clone has a single count. The rearrangement joins TRBV18 to TRBJ1-5; the match to TRBD1 covers 9 bases. V gave up 3 bases and J gave up 3 bases; unmatched junction bases: 3. Germline assignment: CDR1 KGHSH and CDR2 LQKENI. This CDR3 is built from 15 residues. CDR3 sequence (DNA): TGTGCCAGCTCACCGGGACAGGGTTTCAATCAGCCCCAGCATTTT. Amino acid sequence: CASSPGQGFNQPQHF.